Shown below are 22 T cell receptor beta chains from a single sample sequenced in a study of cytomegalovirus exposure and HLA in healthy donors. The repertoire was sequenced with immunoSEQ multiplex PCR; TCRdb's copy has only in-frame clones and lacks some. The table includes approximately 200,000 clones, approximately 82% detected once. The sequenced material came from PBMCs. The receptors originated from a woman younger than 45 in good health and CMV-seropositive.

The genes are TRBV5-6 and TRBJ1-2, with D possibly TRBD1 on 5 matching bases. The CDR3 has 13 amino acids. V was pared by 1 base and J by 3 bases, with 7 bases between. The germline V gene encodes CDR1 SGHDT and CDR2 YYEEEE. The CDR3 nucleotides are TGTGCCAGCAGCTTGTGGGGGGACTATGGCTACACCTTC. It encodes CASSLWGDYGYTF.

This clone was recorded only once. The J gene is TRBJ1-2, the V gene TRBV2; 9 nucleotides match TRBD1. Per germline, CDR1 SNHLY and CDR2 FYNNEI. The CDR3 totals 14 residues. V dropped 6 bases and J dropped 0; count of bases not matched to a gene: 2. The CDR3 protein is CASRGDRANYGYTF. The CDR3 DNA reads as TGTGCCAGCAGAGGGGACAGGGCTAACTATGGCTACACCTTC.

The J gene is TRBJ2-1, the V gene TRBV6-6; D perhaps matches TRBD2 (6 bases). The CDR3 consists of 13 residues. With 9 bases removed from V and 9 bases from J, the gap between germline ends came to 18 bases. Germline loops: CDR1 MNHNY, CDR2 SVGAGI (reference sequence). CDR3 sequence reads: CASEGLESSEQFF. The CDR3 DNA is TGTGCCAGTGAGGGACTCGAATCCAGTGAGCAGTTCTTC.

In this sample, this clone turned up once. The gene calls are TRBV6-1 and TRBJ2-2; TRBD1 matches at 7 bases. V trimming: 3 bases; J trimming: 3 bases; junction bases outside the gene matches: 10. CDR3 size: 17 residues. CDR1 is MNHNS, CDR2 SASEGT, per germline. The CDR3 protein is CASSEANRDRDTGELFF. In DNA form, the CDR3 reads TGTGCCAGCAGTGAGGCTAACCGGGACAGAGACACCGGGGAGCTGTTTTTT.

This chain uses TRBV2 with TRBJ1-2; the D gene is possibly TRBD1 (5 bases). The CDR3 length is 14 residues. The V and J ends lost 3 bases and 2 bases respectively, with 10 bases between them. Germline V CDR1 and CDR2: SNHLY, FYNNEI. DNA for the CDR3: TGTGCCAGCAGTGACCCGCCAGGGAACTATGGCTACACCTTC. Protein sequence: CASSDPPGNYGYTF.

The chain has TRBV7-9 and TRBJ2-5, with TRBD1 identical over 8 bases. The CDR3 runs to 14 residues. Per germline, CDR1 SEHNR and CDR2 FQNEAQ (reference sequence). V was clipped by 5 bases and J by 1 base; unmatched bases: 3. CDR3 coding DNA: TGTGCCAGCAGCCAGACAGGGGCCCAAGAGACCCAGTACTTC. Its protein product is CASSQTGAQETQYF.

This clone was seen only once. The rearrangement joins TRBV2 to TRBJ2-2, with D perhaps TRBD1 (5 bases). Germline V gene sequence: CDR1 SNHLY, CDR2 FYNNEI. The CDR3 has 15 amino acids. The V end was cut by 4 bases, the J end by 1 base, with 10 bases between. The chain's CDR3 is CASSAGQRNTGELFF. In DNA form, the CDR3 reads TGTGCCAGCAGTGCAGGGCAACGGAACACCGGGGAGCTGTTTTTT.

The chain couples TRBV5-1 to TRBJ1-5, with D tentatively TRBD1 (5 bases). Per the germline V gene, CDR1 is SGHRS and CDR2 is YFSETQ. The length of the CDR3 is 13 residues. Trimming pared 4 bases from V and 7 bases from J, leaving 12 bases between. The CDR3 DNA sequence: TGCGCCAGCAGCCAGGACAACGGGCAGCCCCAGCATTTT. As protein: CASSQDNGQPQHF.

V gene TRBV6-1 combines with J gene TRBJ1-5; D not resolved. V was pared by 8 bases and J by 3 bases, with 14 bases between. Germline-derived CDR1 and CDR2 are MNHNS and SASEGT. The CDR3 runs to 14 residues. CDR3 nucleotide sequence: TGTGCCAGCGGATGGGCGGGTTACAATCAGCCCCAGCATTTT. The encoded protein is CASGWAGYNQPQHF.

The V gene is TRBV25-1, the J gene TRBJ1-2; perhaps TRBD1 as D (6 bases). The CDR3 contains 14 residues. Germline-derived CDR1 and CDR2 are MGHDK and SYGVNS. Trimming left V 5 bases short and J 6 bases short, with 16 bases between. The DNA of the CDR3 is TGTGCCAGCAGTTCTCGGACAGCATTGCATGGCTACACCTTC. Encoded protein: CASSSRTALHGYTF.

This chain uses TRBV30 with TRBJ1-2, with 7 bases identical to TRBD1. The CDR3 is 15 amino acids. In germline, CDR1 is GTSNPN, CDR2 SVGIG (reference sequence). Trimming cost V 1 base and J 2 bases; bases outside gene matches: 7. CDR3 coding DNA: TGTGCCTGGAGTGACCGACAGGGAGCGAACTATGGCTACACCTTC. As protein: CAWSDRQGANYGYTF. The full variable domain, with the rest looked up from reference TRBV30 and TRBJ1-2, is SQTIHQWPATLVQPVGSPLSLECTVEGTSNPNLYWYRQAAGRGLQLLFYSVGIGQISSEVPQNLSASRPQDRQFILSSKKLLLSDSGFYLCAWSDRQGANYGYTFGSGTRLTVV.

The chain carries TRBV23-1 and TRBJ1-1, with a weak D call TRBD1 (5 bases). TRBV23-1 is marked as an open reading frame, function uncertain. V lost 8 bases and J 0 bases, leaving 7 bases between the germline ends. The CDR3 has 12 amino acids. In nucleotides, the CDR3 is TGCGCCAGCGGACACGTGAACACTGAAGCTTTCTTT. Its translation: CASGHVNTEAFF.

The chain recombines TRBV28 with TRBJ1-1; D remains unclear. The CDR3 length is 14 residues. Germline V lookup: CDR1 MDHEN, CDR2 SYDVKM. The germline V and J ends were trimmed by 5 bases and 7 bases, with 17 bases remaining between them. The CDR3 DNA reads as TGTGCCAGCAGTCCCAATATACGAGTAGTTGAAGCTTTCTTT. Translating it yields CASSPNIRVVEAFF.

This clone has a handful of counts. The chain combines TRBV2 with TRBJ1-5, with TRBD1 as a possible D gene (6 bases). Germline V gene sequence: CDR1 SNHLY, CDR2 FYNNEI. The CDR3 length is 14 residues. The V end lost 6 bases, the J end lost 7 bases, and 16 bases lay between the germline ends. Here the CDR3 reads CASSSDSQGQPQHF. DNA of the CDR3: TGTGCCAGCAGCTCGGACAGTCAGGGGCAGCCCCAGCATTTT.

The CDR3 sequence: CASSFSGRTEAFF. The CDR3 DNA reads as TGTGCCAGCAGCTTCTCAGGGCGCACTGAAGCTTTCTTT. This sequence joins TRBV7-6 and TRBJ1-1; possibly TRBD1 for D (5 bases). Germline V gene data show CDR1 as SGHVS and CDR2 as FNYEAQ. V lost 3 bases, J lost 4 bases, and 9 bases lay in between. The CDR3 has 13 residues.

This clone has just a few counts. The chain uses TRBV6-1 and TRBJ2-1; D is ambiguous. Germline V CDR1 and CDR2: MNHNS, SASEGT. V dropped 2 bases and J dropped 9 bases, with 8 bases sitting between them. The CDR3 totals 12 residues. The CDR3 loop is CASSELGGEQFF. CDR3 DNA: TGTGCCAGCAGTGAACTCGGTGGTGAGCAGTTCTTC.

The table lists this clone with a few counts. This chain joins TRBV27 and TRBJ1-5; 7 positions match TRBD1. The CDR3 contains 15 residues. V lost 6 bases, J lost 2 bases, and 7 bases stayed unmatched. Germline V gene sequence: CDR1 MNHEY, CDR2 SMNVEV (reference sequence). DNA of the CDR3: TGTGCCAGCAGCCTGACAGGGTATGGCAATCAGCCCCAGCATTTT. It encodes CASSLTGYGNQPQHF.

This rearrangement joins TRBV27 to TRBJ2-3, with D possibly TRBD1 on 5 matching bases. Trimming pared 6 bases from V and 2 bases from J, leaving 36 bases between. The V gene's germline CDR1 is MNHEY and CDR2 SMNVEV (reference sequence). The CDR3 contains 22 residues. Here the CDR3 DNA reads TGTGCCAGCAGCAGACTTCCTCGCCTCCCACCACAGACAGAAACTTTCACAGATACGCAGTATTTT. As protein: CASSRLPRLPPQTETFTDTQYF.

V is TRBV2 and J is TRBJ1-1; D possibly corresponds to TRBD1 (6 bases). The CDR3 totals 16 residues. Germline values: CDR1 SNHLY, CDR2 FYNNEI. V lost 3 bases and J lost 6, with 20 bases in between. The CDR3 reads CASSDLTIQGLPEAFF. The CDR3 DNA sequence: TGTGCCAGCAGTGACCTAACAATTCAGGGGCTGCCTGAAGCTTTCTTT.

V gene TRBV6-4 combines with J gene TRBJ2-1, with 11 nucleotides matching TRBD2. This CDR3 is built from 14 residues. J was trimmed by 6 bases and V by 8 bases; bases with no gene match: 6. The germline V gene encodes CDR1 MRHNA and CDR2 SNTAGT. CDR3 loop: CASGSGRGSNEQFF. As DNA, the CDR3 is TGTGCCAGCGGTAGCGGGAGGGGGAGCAATGAGCAGTTCTTC.

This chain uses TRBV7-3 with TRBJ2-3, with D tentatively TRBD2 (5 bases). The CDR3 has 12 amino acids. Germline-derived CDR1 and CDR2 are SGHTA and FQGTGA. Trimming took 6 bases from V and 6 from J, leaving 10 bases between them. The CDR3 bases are TGTGCCAGCAGATCCACGGGGGATACGCAGTATTTT. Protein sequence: CASRSTGDTQYF.

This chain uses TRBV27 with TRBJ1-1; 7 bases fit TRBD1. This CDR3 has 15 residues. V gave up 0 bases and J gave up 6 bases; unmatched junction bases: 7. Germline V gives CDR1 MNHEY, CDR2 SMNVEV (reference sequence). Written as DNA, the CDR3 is TGTGCCAGCAGTTTATCGGTAGGGGGCGCCTCTGAAGCTTTCTTT. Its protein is CASSLSVGGASEAFF.